This T cell receptor beta chain came from a study of T cells in Graves' hyperthyroidism and ophthalmopathy. TCR beta CDR3 regions were amplified from RNA. HTBI primers were used for first-round RT-PCR of the TCR CDR3. TCRdb fed the multiplex PCR reads into MiXCR, producing one record per CDR3 protein. The data show 490,000 or so distinct CDR3 sequences, with nearly 20% seen just once and about half held by the top ten. Clinical symptoms, serum thyroxine and TRAb, thyroid ultrasound and orbital computed tomography were used for the diagnoses. This clonotype was recorded only once. The TCR was taken from a middle-aged man with Graves' ophthalmopathy. The sequencing input was blood.

CDR3 amino acids: CASSPSRGAFF. The DNA of the CDR3 is TGTGCCAGCAGTCCCTCTAGGGGGGCTTTCTTT. This chain connects TRBV6-1 to TRBJ1-1, with a tentative D call TRBD1 (6 bases). The V gene's germline CDR1 is MNHNS and CDR2 SASEGT. The germline V and J ends were trimmed by 5 bases and 11 bases, with 12 bases remaining between them. The CDR3 spans 11 residues.